This TCR beta chain emerged from a study of control samples from healthy donors and cancer patients. TCRdb's copy holds only in-frame clones and misses some; the assay was immunoSEQ multiplex PCR. The top ten clones hold about 2.5% of a sample with 100,000 to 150,000 clones, roughly 90% of them seen once. The CDR3 covers 13 residues. V gene TRBV21-1 combines with J gene TRBJ2-7; TRBD1, the table's D call, lacks a check against the DNA. TRBV21-1 is flagged as a pseudogene. The TCR was taken from a man between 40 and 49 years old in good health. The sequenced sample consisted of blood. The CDR3 spells CASSKQGKPEQYF. In nucleotides, the CDR3 is TGTGCCAGCAGCAAACAGGGGAAACCCGAGCAGTACTTC.